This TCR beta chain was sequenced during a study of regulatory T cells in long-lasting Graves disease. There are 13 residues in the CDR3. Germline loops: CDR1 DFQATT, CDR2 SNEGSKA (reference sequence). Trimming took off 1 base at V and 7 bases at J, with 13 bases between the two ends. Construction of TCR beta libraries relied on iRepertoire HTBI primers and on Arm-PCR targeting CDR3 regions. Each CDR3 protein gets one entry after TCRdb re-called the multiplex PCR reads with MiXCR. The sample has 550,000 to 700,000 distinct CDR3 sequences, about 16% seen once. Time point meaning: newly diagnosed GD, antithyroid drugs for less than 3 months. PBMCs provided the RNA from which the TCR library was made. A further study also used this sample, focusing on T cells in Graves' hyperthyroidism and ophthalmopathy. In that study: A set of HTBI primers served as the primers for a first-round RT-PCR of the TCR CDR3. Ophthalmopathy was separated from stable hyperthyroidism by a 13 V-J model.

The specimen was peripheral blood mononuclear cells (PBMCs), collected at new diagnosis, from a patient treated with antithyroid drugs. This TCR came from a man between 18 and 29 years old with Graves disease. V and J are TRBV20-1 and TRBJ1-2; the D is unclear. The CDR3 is CSARVREGGGYTF. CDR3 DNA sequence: TGCAGTGCTAGAGTAAGGGAGGGCGGTGGCTACACCTTC.